This TCR beta chain was profiled in a study of T-cell reconstitution after alpha-beta-depleted transplantation in children. As for this clonotype: Its target is unknown.

The germline CDR1 and CDR2 sequences are DFQATT and SNEGSKA (reference sequence). Trimming removed 0 bases from V and 5 bases from J, with 11 bases in between. The CDR3 runs 15 residues. Unique molecular identifiers tagged the TCRbeta library. Each CDR3 protein gets one entry after TCRdb re-called the PCR reads with MiXCR. The sample comprises 530,000 or so distinct CDR3 sequences, more than 20% of which are singletons, and 30% to 45% rests with the top ten. Study conclusions and caveats: Reportedly, roughly two months post-transplant, alpha-beta T cells arose from several hundred expanded graft clones. Newly made T cells mostly supplied T-cell counts and diversity one year after transplant.

V gene TRBV20-1 combines with J gene TRBJ1-6; no definite D call. This clonotype was sampled from a boy younger than two with Wiskott-Aldrich syndrome, due to receive a stem cell transplant. The material sequenced was PBMCs, taken before TCRalphabeta/CD19-depleted stem cell transplant. The CDR3 here is CSARDWRGNNSPLHF. The DNA of the CDR3 is TGCAGTGCTAGAGATTGGAGAGGGAATAATTCACCCCTCCACTTT.